The 14 T cell receptor beta chains reported below all come from one sample, sequenced in a study of neurological immune-mediated disorders. TCRdb reprocessed the 5' RACE reads with MiXCR, giving one entry per CDR3 protein. The repertoire has more than 70,000 distinct CDR3 sequences, about a tenth of them found once; the top ten carry 8.5% to 10%. Time point given: longitudinal time-point 1 (baseline). Sequenced material: PBMCs. The receptor source for this set is a young man in good health.

This clonotype was seen many times. The rearrangement joins TRBV6-6 to TRBJ2-4; 8 bases agree with TRBD2. V lost 6 bases and J lost 0; bases outside the gene matches: 1. CDR3 size: 14 residues. Germline V gene sequence: CDR1 MNHNY, CDR2 SVGAGI (reference sequence). In DNA, the CDR3 is TGTGCCAGCAGGGCGGGGGGAGCCAAAAACATTCAGTACTTC. Translating gives CASRAGGAKNIQYF.

This clonotype was seen repeatedly, ten times or more. This chain uses TRBV27 with TRBJ2-4, with D possibly matching TRBD2 (6 bases). The V gene's germline CDR1 is MNHEY and CDR2 SMNVEV (reference sequence). The CDR3 runs 16 residues. V shed 5 bases and J shed 0 bases, with 14 bases lying between them. The CDR3 bases are TGTGCCAGCAGTCCCCGGGACTCCTTAGCCAAAAACATTCAGTACTTC. This codes for CASSPRDSLAKNIQYF.

This clonotype was found many times. The chain combines TRBV28 with TRBJ2-2; 12 bases fit TRBD1. CDR1 and CDR2 from the germline V gene are MDHEN and SYDVKM. Trimming cost V 8 bases and J 7 bases; bases outside gene matches: 11. CDR3 size: 16 residues. The CDR3 is CASGSPGQGAGGELFF. CDR3 DNA: TGTGCCAGCGGTTCCCCGGGACAGGGGGCCGGCGGGGAGCTGTTTTTT.

Details on this clonotype: It is likely a read error, because the conserved phenylalanine at the end of the CDR3 is missing. The chain carries TRBV24-1 and TRBJ2-1; TRBD2 matches 11 bases. V trimming: 5 bases; J trimming: 6 bases; junction bases outside the gene matches: 5. The length of the CDR3 is 15 residues. Germline CDR1 KGHDR, CDR2 SFDVKD. CDR3 nucleotide sequence: TGTGCCACCAGTGTCCTAGCGGGAGGTCTCAATGAGCAGTTCATC. Translated: CATSVLAGGLNEQFI.

Many counts were recorded for this clonotype. CDR3 residues: CSVEDGGGTGPILSNQPQHF. CDR3 bases: TGCAGCGTTGAAGATGGGGGGGGGACAGGGCCGATACTAAGCAATCAGCCCCAGCATTTT. J is TRBJ1-5 and V is TRBV29-1; 9 nucleotides line up with TRBD1. Germline V gives CDR1 SQVTM, CDR2 ANQGSEA. The V gene end was trimmed by 0 bases and the J gene end by 1 base; junction bases not matched to a gene: 16. The CDR3 sequence is 20 residues long.

This clonotype was observed many times. The CDR3 nucleotides read TGTGCCAGCAGTGAATTGGGCCGATCCTATGGCTACACCTTC. Residues: CASSELGRSYGYTF. V is TRBV25-1 and J is TRBJ1-2, with unresolved D. V dropped 1 base and J dropped 4 bases, with 10 bases sitting between them. Germline V gives CDR1 MGHDK, CDR2 SYGVNS. CDR3 size: 14 residues.

This clonotype was recorded only once. This clone may be a read error of a much larger clone one base away. This chain uses TRBV4-1 with TRBJ2-7, with 10 bases matching TRBD2. The CDR3 covers 15 residues. Germline V lookup: CDR1 MGHRA, CDR2 YSYEKL. The CDR3 sequence is CAISQGLAAGYEQYF. The DNA of the CDR3 is TGCGCCATCAGCCAAGGACTAGCGGCAGGCTACGAGCAGTACTTC.

This clonotype came up many times. The chain recombines TRBV27 with TRBJ1-1; TRBD1 matches 7 bases. The ends lost 6 bases at V and 0 bases at J; junction bases unmatched: 13. CDR3 length: 17 residues. Germline CDR1 reads MNHEY; CDR2 reads SMNVEV (reference sequence). The CDR3 loop reads CASSQGQQNFLNTEAFF. The DNA for the CDR3 is TGTGCCAGCAGCCAGGGACAGCAGAATTTCCTGAACACTGAAGCTTTCTTT.

This clonotype appeared many times. The chain employs TRBV11-2 and TRBJ2-5; D gene unclear. The germline V gene encodes CDR1 SGHAT and CDR2 FQNNGV. Trimming removed 3 bases from V and 4 bases from J, with 12 bases in between. This CDR3 has 14 residues. The CDR3 loop is CASSLKTRPETQYF. The CDR3 nucleotides read TGTGCCAGCAGCTTGAAAACAAGGCCAGAGACCCAGTACTTC.

There are many counts of this clonotype. The chain is built from TRBV5-1 and TRBJ2-1; 12 bases are shared with TRBD2. This CDR3 has 18 residues. The germline V gene has CDR1 SGHRS and CDR2 YFSETQ. The V gene end was trimmed by 0 bases and the J gene end by 2 bases; junction bases not matched to a gene: 6. CDR3 in amino acids: CASSLGILAGGTYNEQFF. The CDR3 nucleotides read TGCGCCAGCAGCTTGGGGATACTAGCGGGAGGCACCTACAATGAGCAGTTCTTC.

This clonotype occurred many times. This chain uses TRBV4-1 with TRBJ2-1; 8 nucleotides match TRBD2. CDR1 MGHRA and CDR2 YSYEKL come from the germline V gene. The CDR3 spans 15 residues. With 2 bases clipped from V and 4 bases from J, the junction kept 4 bases outside the gene matches. CDR3 in DNA: TGCGCCAGCAGCCAAATGGGACTAGGATACAATGAGCAGTTCTTC. It yields the protein CASSQMGLGYNEQFF.

This clonotype showed up many times. V and J are TRBV28 and TRBJ1-5; no definite D call. Germline V lookup: CDR1 MDHEN, CDR2 SYDVKM. CDR3 size: 14 residues. Trimming shortened V by 3 bases and J by 4 bases, and 10 bases separated the two germline ends. CDR3 bases: TGTGCCAGCAGTTTCCCGACTTTAAATCAGCCCCAGCATTTT. Translated, it gives CASSFPTLNQPQHF.

V usage is TRBV3-1 and J usage is TRBJ2-7, with unresolved D. Between the trimmed V and J ends, which lost 4 bases and 0 bases, there was a span of 13 bases. The CDR3 runs to 15 residues. Germline V gives CDR1 LGHDT, CDR2 YNNKEL (reference sequence). Here the CDR3 DNA reads TGTGCCAGCAGCCGTCCGGGTCTACCCTCCTACGAGCAGTACTTC. Protein sequence: CASSRPGLPSYEQYF.

In its sample, this clonotype was seen many times. The CDR3 region has the DNA TGTGCCAGCAGCCCCTCCTTCGCGGGAGTGGAGACCCAGTACTTC. This codes for CASSPSFAGVETQYF. The rearrangement links TRBV7-6 to TRBJ2-5; 7 bases are shared with TRBD2. The germline gives CDR1 SGHVS, CDR2 FNYEAQ. This CDR3 is 15 amino acids long. With 5 bases clipped from V and 5 bases from J, the junction kept 11 bases outside the gene matches.